This TCR beta chain was identified during a study of blood T cell repertoires in COVID-19. Trimming left V 5 bases short and J 9 bases short, with 11 bases between. The CDR3 runs 12 residues. Germline V gene data show CDR1 as LNHDA and CDR2 as SQIVND (reference sequence). Participant age was roughly 18 to 95 years, and participants resided in fewer than 30 US areas. Cohort placement rested on clinical history that participants reported themselves. The authors' processing: Amplification of reference gene primers provided the estimated nucleated cell counts. Measured with immunoSEQ multiplex PCR; TCRdb has only the in-frame clones, and not every one. D and trimming come from the DNA, and the V and J calls and clone size come from that table. The sample holds over 200,000 clones, around nine tenths seen once.

The sequence came from a woman aged 25 to 39 with acute COVID-19. The sequencing sample was made of PBMCs or T cells enriched from blood (not recorded which). This chain connects TRBV19 to TRBJ2-1; unclear D gene. CDR3: CASSYNHGEQFF. Here the CDR3 DNA reads TGTGCCAGTAGTTACAACCATGGTGAGCAGTTCTTC.